Below are 20 T cell receptor beta chains sequenced from a single sample in a study of cytomegalovirus exposure and HLA in healthy donors. Using immunoSEQ multiplex PCR, the repertoire was profiled, and TCRdb retains in-frame clones only, with some absent. The data contain approximately 97,000 clones, about 94% of them seen just once; the ten biggest clones take up approximately 1%. What was sequenced was PBMCs. These receptors all stem from a woman younger than 30 in good health and CMV-seronegative.

This chain connects TRBV19 to TRBJ1-3; 9 nucleotides agree with TRBD1. The V gene's germline CDR1 is LNHDA and CDR2 SQIVND (reference sequence). V dropped 3 bases and J dropped 0; count of bases not matched to a gene: 3. The CDR3 is made up of 16 amino acids. CDR3 residues: CASSIQQGASGNTIYF. In DNA form, the CDR3 reads TGTGCCAGTAGTATCCAACAGGGGGCCTCTGGAAACACCATATATTTT.

This clone is a singleton in its sample. The chain combines TRBV5-4 with TRBJ1-4; 7 nucleotides line up with TRBD1. CDR3 length: 14 residues. The J segment lost 6 bases and the V segment lost 4 bases, leaving 6 bases of the junction unmatched. Germline lookup yields CDR1 SGHNT and CDR2 YYREEE (reference sequence). For the CDR3, the DNA is TGTGCCAGCAGCGCGACAGGGAAGGATGAAAAACTGTTTTTT. Encoded protein: CASSATGKDEKLFF.

The DNA for the CDR3 is TGTGCCTGGGAAAGACTCCAGGGGGACACTGAAGCTTTCTTT. As protein: CAWERLQGDTEAFF. The chain is built from TRBV30 and TRBJ1-1; 7 nucleotides match TRBD1. J was trimmed by 3 bases and V by 5 bases; bases with no gene match: 9. The CDR3 consists of 14 residues. Looked up from germline, CDR1 is GTSNPN and CDR2 is SVGIG (reference sequence). Full variable domain (missing parts from reference TRBV30 and TRBJ1-1): SQTIHQWPATLVQPVGSPLSLECTVEGTSNPNLYWYRQAAGRGLQLLFYSVGIGQISSEVPQNLSASRPQDRQFILSSKKLLLSDSGFYLCAWERLQGDTEAFFGQGTRLTVV.

The chain joins TRBV20-1 to TRBJ1-2; TRBD1 is a possible D gene (5 bases). Germline V CDR1 and CDR2: DFQATT, SNEGSKA (reference sequence). CDR3 size: 11 residues. Between the trimmed V and J ends, which lost 2 bases and 6 bases, there was a span of 7 bases. CDR3 region: CSARPTDGYTF. The CDR3 DNA is TGCAGTGCTAGACCGACAGATGGCTACACCTTC.

The CDR3 sequence: CASSLVLGGTDTQYF. The CDR3 DNA is TGTGCCAGCAGCTTGGTGTTGGGCGGCACAGATACGCAGTATTTT. The chain employs TRBV5-6 and TRBJ2-3; D is unresolved. Per the germline V gene, CDR1 is SGHDT and CDR2 is YYEEEE. The CDR3 spans 15 residues. V was clipped by 0 bases and J by 1 base, with 9 bases between them. The variable domain in full, completed from reference TRBV5-6 and TRBJ2-3, reads DAGVTQSPTHLIKTRGQQVTLRCSPKSGHDTVSWYQQALGQGPQFIFQYYEEEERQRGNFPDRFSGHQFPNYSSELNVNALLLGDSALYLCASSLVLGGTDTQYFGPGTRLTVL.

This chain joins TRBV2 and TRBJ1-2; TRBD1 agrees at 7 bases. Germline CDR1 is SNHLY and CDR2 is FYNNEI. With V trimmed by 6 bases and J by 4 bases, 11 bases remained unmatched. The CDR3 runs 15 residues. This chain's CDR3 is CASRGGQAEAYGYTF. As DNA, the CDR3 is TGTGCCAGCAGAGGAGGACAGGCGGAGGCCTATGGCTACACCTTC.

In its sample, this clone was seen once. The chain employs TRBV2 and TRBJ2-5; 9 bases are a match to TRBD2. CDR1 is SNHLY, CDR2 FYNNEI, per germline. The CDR3 consists of 15 residues. The V segment lost 4 bases and the J segment 4 bases; nucleotides outside the gene matches: 7. This CDR3 is CASSAQTSGPETQYF. In nucleotides, the CDR3 is TGTGCCAGCAGTGCCCAAACTAGCGGGCCAGAGACCCAGTACTTC.

V usage is TRBV9 and J usage is TRBJ1-2; 11 bases line up with TRBD1. CDR1 and CDR2 from the germline V gene are SGDLS and YYNGEE. There are 16 residues in the CDR3. V was clipped by 3 bases and J by 6 bases; unmatched bases: 10. The CDR3 DNA is TGTGCCAGCAGCGCCCGGGACAGGGGGGCTGTGGATGGCTACACCTTC. Protein: CASSARDRGAVDGYTF.

The genes are TRBV4-2 and TRBJ2-7; 7 bases align to TRBD1. The CDR3 has 13 residues. J was trimmed by 4 bases and V by 1 base; bases with no gene match: 1. Looked up from germline, CDR1 is LGHNA and CDR2 is YNFKEQ. As DNA, the CDR3 is TGTGCCAGCAGCCAAGGGACAGGTTACGAGCAGTACTTC. It is translated as CASSQGTGYEQYF.

The chain recombines TRBV7-9 with TRBJ2-1; 7 positions agree with TRBD2. Trimming at V came to 8 bases and at J to 8 bases, leaving 15 bases not matched to a gene. The CDR3 consists of 15 residues. CDR1 is SEHNR, CDR2 FQNEAQ, per germline (reference sequence). CDR3 residues: CASRPNNGGRDEQFF. As DNA, the CDR3 is TGTGCCAGCCGCCCTAATAATGGAGGGAGGGATGAGCAGTTCTTC. Based on the CDR3 plus reference TRBV7-9 and TRBJ2-1, the full variable domain is DTGVSQNPRHKITKRGQNVTFRCDPISEHNRLYWYRQTLGQGPEFLTYFQNEAQLEKSRLLSDRFSAERPKGSFSTLEIQRTEQGDSAMYLCASRPNNGGRDEQFFGPGTRLTVL.

V and J are TRBV2 and TRBJ1-2, with TRBD1 matching over 8 bases. CDR1 and CDR2 (germline): SNHLY, FYNNEI. J was trimmed by 6 bases and V by 6 bases; bases with no gene match: 6. CDR3 length: 13 amino acids. CDR3 residues: CASRRTGYDGYTF. The CDR3 DNA is TGTGCCAGCAGAAGGACAGGGTATGATGGCTACACCTTC.

The rearrangement joins TRBV19 to TRBJ1-2; 8 bases map to TRBD1. The V gene's germline CDR1 is LNHDA and CDR2 SQIVND (reference sequence). V was pared by 8 bases and J by 8 bases, with 4 bases of the junction left unmatched. The CDR3 consists of 11 residues. The CDR3: CASWTGNGYTF. The CDR3 DNA is TGTGCCAGTTGGACAGGGAACGGCTACACCTTC.

The chain has TRBV15 and TRBJ1-5; the match to TRBD1 covers 9 bases. Trimming cost V 11 bases and J 4 bases; bases outside gene matches: 9. The length of the CDR3 is 14 residues. Germline CDR1 and CDR2: LNHNV and YYDKDF (reference sequence). Written as DNA, the CDR3 is TGTGCCGCGGGGACAGGGTATGGGAATCAGCCCCAGCATTTT. Amino acid sequence: CAAGTGYGNQPQHF.

This clone occurred once. V usage is TRBV7-9 and J usage is TRBJ2-7; D may be TRBD2 (6 bases). V lost 11 bases, J lost 0 bases, and 14 bases lay in between. The CDR3 consists of 13 residues. CDR1 is SEHNR and CDR2 is FQNEAQ in the germline V gene (reference sequence). The CDR3 region has the DNA TGTGCCCTGGTGGGCGGGACCTCCTACGAGCAGTACTTC. Its protein is CALVGGTSYEQYF.

CDR3: CASSLASALAGGSEQYF. In DNA form, the CDR3 reads TGCGCCAGCAGCTTGGCCTCCGCCCTAGCGGGGGGTTCCGAGCAGTACTTC. The gene calls are TRBV5-1 and TRBJ2-7; 11 bases align to TRBD2. The germline V gene has CDR1 SGHRS and CDR2 YFSETQ. The CDR3 contains 17 residues. The ends lost 0 bases at V and 6 bases at J; junction bases unmatched: 11.

The chain has TRBV5-4 and TRBJ2-5, with a weak D call TRBD2 (7 bases). Gene TRBJ2-7 matches the end of the DNA better, so the J call may be wrong. There are 17 residues in the CDR3. CDR1 is SGHNT and CDR2 is YYREEE in the germline V gene (reference sequence). This CDR3 reads CASSGPGGAGLPYEQYF. The CDR3 nucleotides are TGTGCCAGCAGCGGCCCGGGGGGCGCGGGGTTGCCCTACGAGCAGTACTTC.

V and J are TRBV6-5 and TRBJ2-7; TRBD1 matches at 10 bases. The ends lost 1 base at V and 3 bases at J; junction bases unmatched: 3. In germline, CDR1 is MNHEY, CDR2 SVGAGI. The CDR3 has 15 amino acids. CDR3 sequence reads: CASSYWTGGFYEQYF. CDR3 DNA sequence: TGTGCCAGCAGTTACTGGACAGGGGGATTCTACGAGCAGTACTTC.

The rearrangement joins TRBV27 to TRBJ1-2; D might be TRBD1 (6 bases). The germline V and J ends were trimmed by 5 bases and 7 bases, with 11 bases remaining between them. Germline CDR1 reads MNHEY; CDR2 reads SMNVEV (reference sequence). The CDR3 covers 12 residues. The CDR3 DNA sequence: TGTGCCAGCAGTACAGGGCCAGGTGGCTACACCTTC. Amino acid sequence: CASSTGPGGYTF.

The rearrangement links TRBV19 to TRBJ2-7; 7 bases map to TRBD2. The CDR3 contains 16 residues. The V gene end was trimmed by 5 bases and the J gene end by 2 bases; junction bases not matched to a gene: 12. Germline V gene data show CDR1 as LNHDA and CDR2 as SQIVND (reference sequence). The CDR3 reads CASSARFGGGTYEQYF. The CDR3 DNA sequence: TGTGCCAGTAGTGCCAGGTTTGGGGGGGGTACCTACGAGCAGTACTTC.

CDR3 sequence: CASSSSLSSYNSPLHF. DNA for the CDR3: TGTGCCAGCAGTTCAAGCTTGAGCTCCTATAATTCACCCCTCCACTTT. The J gene is TRBJ1-6, the V gene TRBV27; D is undetermined. The V gene lost 4 bases and the J gene lost 0 bases, with 10 bases spanning the gap. The CDR3 runs 16 residues. CDR1 MNHEY and CDR2 SMNVEV come from the germline V gene (reference sequence).